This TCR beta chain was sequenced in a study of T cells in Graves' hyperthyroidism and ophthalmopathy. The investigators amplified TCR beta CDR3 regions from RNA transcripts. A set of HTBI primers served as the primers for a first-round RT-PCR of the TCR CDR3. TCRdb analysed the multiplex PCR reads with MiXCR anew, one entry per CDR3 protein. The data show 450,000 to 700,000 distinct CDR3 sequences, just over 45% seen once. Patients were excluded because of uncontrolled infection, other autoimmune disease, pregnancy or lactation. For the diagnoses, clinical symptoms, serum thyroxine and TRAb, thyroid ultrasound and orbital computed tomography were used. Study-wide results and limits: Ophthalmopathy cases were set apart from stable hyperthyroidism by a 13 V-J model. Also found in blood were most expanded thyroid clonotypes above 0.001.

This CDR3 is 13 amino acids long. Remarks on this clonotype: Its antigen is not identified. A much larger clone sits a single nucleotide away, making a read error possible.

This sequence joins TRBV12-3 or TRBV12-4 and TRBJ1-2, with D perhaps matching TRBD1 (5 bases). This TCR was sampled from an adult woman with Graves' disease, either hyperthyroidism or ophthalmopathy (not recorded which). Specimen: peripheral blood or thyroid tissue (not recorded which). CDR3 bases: TGTGCCGGCAGTTTTCAGGGATCGCCATCCTCCACCTTC. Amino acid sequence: CAGSFQGSPSSTF.